A single TCR beta chain is shown here with its context. The antigen is unknown. Noted time point: pre-treatment sample, taken before nivolumab and TIL therapy. The sample is drawn from a study of TIL therapy for anti-PD-1-resistant metastatic lung cancer. Study-level background: Patients had a median age of around 54 years (range roughly 38-75). Study findings and constraints: Infused TIL clonotypes partially replaced the baseline blood repertoire, then decayed over months.

The V and J ends lost 4 bases and 7 bases respectively, with 9 bases between them. This CDR3 is built from 12 residues. Germline lookup yields CDR1 SGHRS and CDR2 YFSETQ. This was the immunoSEQ v3 assay. Sequencing depth was around 2 million read pairs for survey level, roughly 4.5-6 million for deep. Profiled with immunoSEQ multiplex PCR; TCRdb holds only in-frame clones, not every one. The sample has tens of thousands of clones, less than 85% seen once. The V call is TRBV5-1, the J call TRBJ2-1; D remains unclear. The sequence was collected from a person aged 25-85 years with non-small cell lung cancer. Sequences were derived from blood, sampled at baseline. The CDR3 nucleotides read TGCGCCAGCAGCCCGGAAGGAAATGAGCAGTTCTTC. It translates to CASSPEGNEQFF. Filled out from reference TRBV5-1 and TRBJ2-1, the complete variable domain reads KAGVTQTPRYLIKTRGQQVTLSCSPISGHRSVSWYQQTPGQGLQFLFEYFSETQRNKGNFPGRFSGRQFSNSRSEMNVSTLELGDSALYLCASSPEGNEQFFGPGTRLTVL.